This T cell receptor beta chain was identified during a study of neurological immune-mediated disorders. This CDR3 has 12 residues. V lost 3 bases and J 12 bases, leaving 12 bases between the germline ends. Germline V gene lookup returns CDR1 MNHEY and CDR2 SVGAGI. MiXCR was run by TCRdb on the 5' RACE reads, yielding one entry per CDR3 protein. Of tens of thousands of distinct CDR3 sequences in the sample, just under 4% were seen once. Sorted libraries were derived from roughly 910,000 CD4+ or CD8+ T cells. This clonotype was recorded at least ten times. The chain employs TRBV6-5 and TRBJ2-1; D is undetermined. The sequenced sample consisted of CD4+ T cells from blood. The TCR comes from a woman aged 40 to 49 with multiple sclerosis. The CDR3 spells CASSYLGLVQFF. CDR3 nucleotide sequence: TGTGCCAGCAGTTATTTAGGGTTAGTGCAGTTCTTC.